The 13 T cell receptor beta chains below all came from one sample that was sequenced in a study of monozygotic twins with inflammatory bowel disease. TCRdb re-called the 5' RACE reads and gives one entry per CDR3 protein, without DNA. The ten top clones account for approximately 2.5%, within a sample of over 110,000 distinct CDR3 sequences. Sequencing was carried out using blood. The source of these receptors is a human donor with ulcerative colitis or Crohn's disease, or a healthy co-twin of an affected twin (not recorded which).

This sequence joins TRBV7-6 and TRBJ2-7; TCRdb proposes TRBD1, but this gene call is untestable without DNA. The CDR3 totals 15 residues. Per the germline V gene, CDR1 is SGHVS and CDR2 is FNYEAQ. This CDR3 reads CASSLTVLGTYEQYF.

V gene TRBV5-1 combines with J gene TRBJ2-5. Germline V gene lookup returns CDR1 SGHRS and CDR2 YFSETQ. The CDR3 spans 14 residues. The CDR3 protein is CTSRGSIAAETQYF.

This CDR3 is CASSVWKGDKEKLFF. J is TRBJ1-4 and V is TRBV9. The length of the CDR3 is 15 residues. Germline loops: CDR1 SGDLS, CDR2 YYNGEE.

The chain carries TRBV20-1 and TRBJ1-2; the TCRdb D gene call, TRBD1, has no DNA to confirm it. CDR3 size: 16 residues. Germline V CDR1 and CDR2: DFQATT, SNEGSKA (reference sequence). CDR3 region: CSARIADYRAGYGYTF.

This chain joins TRBV18 and TRBJ1-4; TCRdb lists TRBD1, though no DNA is available to test this call. From germline, CDR1 is KGHSH and CDR2 LQKENI. The CDR3 is 14 amino acids. The CDR3 region is CASSPDTTNEKLFF.

This chain joins TRBV11-3 and TRBJ2-4; TCRdb lists TRBD1, though no DNA is available to test this call. CDR3 length: 16 amino acids. Germline CDR1 is SGHNT and CDR2 is YENEEA. The CDR3 loop reads CASSPQGGRAKNIQYF.

The V and J genes are TRBV10-3 and TRBJ2-2; TCRdb's D call of TRBD1 is untestable without DNA. There are 18 residues in the CDR3. Looked up from germline, CDR1 is ENHRY and CDR2 is SYGVKD. CDR3 region: CAISGSPRGGINTGELFF.

The gene calls are TRBV12-3 or TRBV12-4 and TRBJ2-7; as DNA is missing, the TRBD2 call by TCRdb cannot be tested. The CDR3 has 14 amino acids. CDR3 residues: CASSPPPMGYEQYF.

The chain couples TRBV5-1 to TRBJ2-1. The CDR3 is 17 amino acids. Germline CDR1 reads SGHRS; CDR2 reads YFSETQ. The CDR3 sequence: CASSNAHGGTSYNEQFF.

The chain uses TRBV4-3 and TRBJ1-6; TCRdb outputs TRBD1, but without DNA this stays unchecked. This CDR3 is built from 16 residues. Germline loops: CDR1 LGHNA, CDR2 YSLEER. CDR3 in amino acids: CASSQLPGTGGSPLHF.

This CDR3 is CSARRDRVGSPLHF. The chain recombines TRBV20-1 with TRBJ1-6; with no DNA, the TCRdb D assignment of TRBD1 cannot be verified. In germline, CDR1 is DFQATT, CDR2 SNEGSKA (reference sequence). This CDR3 contains 14 residues.

The rearrangement joins TRBV6-2 or TRBV6-3 to TRBJ2-5; TCRdb designates TRBD2, a call that cannot be tested without DNA. CDR3 length equals 15 residues. Germline loops: CDR1 MNHEY, CDR2 SVGEGT. The CDR3 here is CASSYSSSGGETQYF.

The chain has TRBV20-1 and TRBJ1-6; TCRdb designates TRBD1, a call that cannot be tested without DNA. The germline gives CDR1 DFQATT, CDR2 SNEGSKA (reference sequence). This CDR3 spans 13 amino acids. CDR3 amino acids: CSARRDQNSPLHF.